This TCR beta chain was recovered during a study of T-cell reconstitution after alpha-beta-depleted transplantation in children. Preparing the TCRbeta library involved the use of unique molecular identifiers. TCRdb passed the PCR reads through MiXCR, listing each CDR3 protein once. The sample records about 200,000 distinct CDR3 sequences, roughly 15% being singletons. CDR1 SGHVS and CDR2 FQNEAQ come from the germline V gene. The CDR3 is 15 amino acids. V was cut by 6 bases and J by 0 bases, with 12 bases left in between. Ten or more counts support this clonotype. J is TRBJ1-5 and V is TRBV7-8; D is unclear. This clonotype was obtained from a human donor who donated a stem cell graft to a child with acute lymphoblastic leukemia. The sequenced sample was PBMCs from the stem cell graft donor, obtained from the stem cell graft. The CDR3 here is CASRENKGSNQPQHF. Written as DNA, the CDR3 is TGTGCCAGCAGGGAGAACAAGGGTAGCAATCAGCCCCAGCATTTT.